The 10 T cell receptor beta chains reported below all come from one sample, sequenced in a study of blood T cell repertoires in COVID-19. Profiled with immunoSEQ multiplex PCR; TCRdb holds only in-frame clones, not every one. The data show 220,000 or so clones, roughly 86% seen once. Sample: peripheral blood. The source is a woman aged 50 to 60 with COVID-19, enrolled during active disease.

V usage is TRBV7-2 and J usage is TRBJ2-7, with D perhaps matching TRBD2 (5 bases). The CDR3 is made up of 12 amino acids. The V end was cut by 5 bases, the J end by 3 bases, with 8 bases between. Germline CDR1 is SGHTA and CDR2 is FQGNSA. CDR3 nucleotide sequence: TGTGCCAGCAGCCCGGGGAACTACGAGCAGTACTTC. It translates to CASSPGNYEQYF.

The rearrangement joins TRBV11-2 to TRBJ1-3; TRBD1 might be the D (6 bases). Trimming removed 0 bases at V and 2 bases at J, with 8 bases between. This CDR3 region has 15 residues. The germline CDR1 and CDR2 sequences are SGHAT and FQNNGV. CDR3 DNA: TGTGCCAGCAGCTTAGACGGGGGGCCTGGAAACACCATATATTTT. Translation: CASSLDGGPGNTIYF.

This clone occurred a few times. The genes are TRBV10-1 and TRBJ2-7, with 9 bases fitting TRBD2. Germline V lookup: CDR1 WNHNN, CDR2 SYGVQD (reference sequence). The CDR3 covers 13 residues. The junction had 6 bases not matched to a gene; V was cut back by 8 bases and J by 4 bases. CDR3 nucleotide sequence: TGCGCCAGCTCAGGTAGCGGGGGTTACGAGCAGTACTTC. Translation gives CASSGSGGYEQYF.

The rearrangement links TRBV5-5 to TRBJ2-1; 7 bases are shared with TRBD1. With V trimmed by 3 bases and J by 5 bases, 5 bases remained unmatched. The CDR3 spans 14 residues. The germline CDR1 and CDR2 sequences are SGHKS and YYEKEE (reference sequence). This chain's CDR3 is CASSSEGADNEQFF. In DNA, the CDR3 is TGTGCCAGCAGCTCCGAGGGGGCGGACAATGAGCAGTTCTTC.

V usage is TRBV21-1 and J usage is TRBJ2-7; the table's D call TRBD1 went unverified against the DNA. TRBV21-1 is a documented pseudogene. The length of the CDR3 is 21 residues. In DNA, the CDR3 is TGTGCCAGCAGCAAAGATATGAGGGCAGGGGGCGTCATAATCGGTTCGTACGAGCAGTACGTC. Encoded protein: CASSKDMRAGGVIIGSYEQYV.

The rearrangement joins TRBV7-2 to TRBJ1-2; TRBD1 might be the D (6 bases). CDR3 length: 16 amino acids. Germline assignment: CDR1 SGHTA and CDR2 FQGNSA. Trimming took 1 base from V and 4 from J, leaving 16 bases between them. In nucleotides, the CDR3 is TGTGCCAGCAGCTTAGGAATTCCCCGAGGGGGCTATGGCTACACCTTC. Residues: CASSLGIPRGGYGYTF.

The chain employs TRBV28 and TRBJ1-2, with unresolved D. The germline gives CDR1 MDHEN, CDR2 SYDVKM. The V gene lost 3 bases and the J gene lost 7 bases, with 12 bases spanning the gap. The CDR3 is 13 amino acids. CDR3 nucleotide sequence: TGTGCCAGCAGTTTTCCCGTCCCCTCTGGCTACACCTTC. Amino acids: CASSFPVPSGYTF.

V usage is TRBV11-2 and J usage is TRBJ2-2; D perhaps matches TRBD2 (5 bases). This CDR3 has 15 residues. The V gene lost 2 bases and the J gene lost 4 bases, with 11 bases spanning the gap. Germline CDR1 and CDR2: SGHAT and FQNNGV. CDR3 region: CASSLSRGLTGELFF. The DNA for the CDR3 is TGTGCCAGCAGCTTATCACGAGGGCTCACCGGGGAGCTGTTTTTT.

This chain uses TRBV28 with TRBJ2-2, with D possibly being TRBD1 (5 bases). V lost 4 bases, J lost 4 bases, and 10 bases lay in between. The CDR3 totals 14 residues. The V gene's germline CDR1 is MDHEN and CDR2 SYDVKM. The CDR3, as DNA: TGTGCCAGCAGTTGGGGCAGGCTCACCGGGGAGCTGTTTTTT. Its protein is CASSWGRLTGELFF.

Here the CDR3 DNA reads TGTGCCAGCTCATACATACTAGCGGGGGGGAACACCGGGGAGCTGTTTTTT. Amino acids: CASSYILAGGNTGELFF. This chain links TRBV2 with TRBJ2-2; TRBD2 agrees at 12 bases. The CDR3 loop spans 17 amino acids. V lost 8 bases, J lost 1 base, and 8 bases stayed unmatched. Germline loops: CDR1 SNHLY, CDR2 FYNNEI.